This T cell receptor beta chain derives from a study of CD8+ T cells in alopecia areata. The overall study: After 6 to 18 months of tofacitinib, follow-up continued 6 months off drug.

The V and J ends lost 1 base and 0 bases respectively, with 13 bases between them. The CDR3 is 16 amino acids. Germline lookup yields CDR1 SEHNR and CDR2 FQNEAQ (reference sequence). The sequencing template was cDNA reverse transcribed from extracted RNA. Assay: immunoSEQ multiplex PCR; the TCRdb copy retains only in-frame clones and omits some. This sample has 120,000 to 150,000 clones, with over 80% found just once. Regarding the study as a whole: For lesional scalp, especially alopecia totalis/universalis, clonality was higher than in normal scalp. Relative to mice, TCR sharing across patients was less clear, a difference possibly HLA-related.

Turning to this clone: As yet, its antigen is unknown.

The chain combines TRBV7-9 with TRBJ2-7, with TRBD2 as a possible D gene (6 bases). Sequencing was performed on CD8+ T cells sorted from blood, taken at week 0. This clonotype was sampled from a human donor with alopecia areata. The CDR3 bases are TGTGCCAGCAGCTTAGTGTTTCGGGACTCCTCCTACGAGCAGTACTTC. Residues: CASSLVFRDSSYEQYF. Full variable domain (remainder filled in from reference TRBV7-9 and TRBJ2-7): DTGVSQNPRHKITKRGQNVTFRCDPISEHNRLYWYRQTLGQGPEFLTYFQNEAQLEKSRLLSDRFSAERPKGSFSTLEIQRTEQGDSAMYLCASSLVFRDSSYEQYFGPGTRLTVT.